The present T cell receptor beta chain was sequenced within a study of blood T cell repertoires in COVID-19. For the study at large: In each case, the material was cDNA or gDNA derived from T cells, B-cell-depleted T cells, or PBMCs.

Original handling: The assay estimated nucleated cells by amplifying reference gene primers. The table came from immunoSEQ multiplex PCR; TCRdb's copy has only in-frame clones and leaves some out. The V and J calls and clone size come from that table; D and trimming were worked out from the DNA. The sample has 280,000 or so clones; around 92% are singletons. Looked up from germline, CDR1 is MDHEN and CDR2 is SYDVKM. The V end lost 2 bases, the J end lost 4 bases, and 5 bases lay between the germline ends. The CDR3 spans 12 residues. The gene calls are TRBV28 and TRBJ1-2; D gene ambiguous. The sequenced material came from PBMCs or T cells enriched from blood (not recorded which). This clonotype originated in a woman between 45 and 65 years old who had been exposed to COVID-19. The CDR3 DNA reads TGTGCCAGCAGTTTAGCGGCCTATGGCTACACCTTC. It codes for CASSLAAYGYTF.